This T cell receptor (beta chain) is drawn from a study of T cell responses to AZD1222 COVID-19 vaccine. Study background: Some second doses came at about 4 weeks and others at about 12 weeks; these were pooled. Study results and caveats: Repertoires were collected only later (after the peak T cell response had occurred). Spike regions recognized by vaccine-associated CD4 TCRs spanned the protein, led by 160-218 and 743-854. Rises in breadth and depth of Spike-specific TCRs came after two AZD1222 doses.

Comment on this clone: Its matching antigen is unknown.

Profiling relied on immunoSEQ multiplex PCR, and the TCRdb table lists in-frame clones only, not all of them. The data hold fewer than 110,000 clones, with about 86% observed a single time. V shed 5 bases and J shed 5 bases, with 13 bases lying between them. Germline lookup yields CDR1 LNHDA and CDR2 SQIVND (reference sequence). The CDR3 is made up of 14 amino acids. This sample comprised peripheral blood, obtained on day 0 of AZD1222 vaccination. The rearrangement uses TRBV19 and TRBJ1-5, with D tentatively TRBD1 (5 bases). The TCR comes from an adult in good health. The CDR3 bases are TGTGCCAGTAGTGACGGGGCAGGGTATCAGCCCCAGCATTTT. Translated, it gives CASSDGAGYQPQHF.